The clone carrying this T cell receptor (beta chain) was observed a single time. Its antigen is still unknown. This CDR3 contains 14 residues. Data came from immunoSEQ multiplex PCR; TCRdb stores just in-frame clones and leaves some out. Here the sample spans tens of thousands of clones, roughly 84% being singletons. This sample is part of a study of OX40 agonist ivuxolimab in advanced cancers. Regarding the study as a whole: Average numbers of expanded clones were greater in CD8+ T cells than in CD4+.

The rearrangement joins TRBV12-1 to TRBJ1-1. TRBV12-1 has pseudogene status. This receptor was taken from an adult with an advanced solid tumor such as melanoma, head and neck, liver or kidney cancer. The sequencing used CD4+ or CD8+ T cells sorted from blood, collected in a trial of the OX40 agonist ivuxolimab. The CDR3 spells CASSFAGENFEAFF. The CDR3 region has the DNA TGTGCCAGCAGCTTTGCAGGGGAGAATTTTGAAGCTTTCTTT.